Following are 23 T cell receptor beta chains from one sample sequenced in a study of blood T cell repertoires in COVID-19. The repertoire was sequenced with immunoSEQ multiplex PCR; TCRdb's copy has only in-frame clones and lacks some. The sample consists of about 250,000 clones, roughly 82% of them appearing once. Material for sequencing was peripheral blood. The receptors originated from a woman in her seventies with acute or convalescent COVID-19.

The chain joins TRBV19 to TRBJ1-5; tentative D call: TRBD1 (6 bases). The CDR3 is 15 residues long. Germline V gene data show CDR1 as LNHDA and CDR2 as SQIVND (reference sequence). Trimming took 5 bases from V and 6 from J, leaving 17 bases between them. CDR3 loop: CASSVNTGNGQPQHF. The CDR3 DNA sequence: TGTGCCAGTAGTGTGAACACAGGGAACGGTCAGCCCCAGCATTTT.

Concerning this clone itself: Other DNA sequences in this sample translate to the same CDR3. V and J are TRBV28 and TRBJ1-4; D gene unclear. Trimming cost V 1 base and J 5 bases, with 11 bases left between them. The length of the CDR3 is 15 residues. Germline-derived CDR1 and CDR2 are MDHEN and SYDVKM. CDR3 protein: CASSLLVGSNEKLFF. Here the CDR3 DNA reads TGTGCCAGCAGTTTATTGGTGGGCTCGAATGAAAAACTGTTTTTT.

The gene calls are TRBV10-3 and TRBJ1-3; D is unresolved. From germline, CDR1 is ENHRY and CDR2 SYGVKD. The CDR3 has 14 residues. Trimming left V 3 bases short and J 4 bases short, with 10 bases between. The CDR3, as DNA: TGTGCCATCAGTGATAAGGGCGGGGGAAACACCATATATTTT. It encodes CAISDKGGGNTIYF.

This chain joins TRBV6-6 and TRBJ2-7; 7 bases are shared with TRBD1. The CDR3 has 13 residues. The ends lost 4 bases at V and 3 bases at J; junction bases unmatched: 3. Per germline, CDR1 MNHNY and CDR2 SVGAGI (reference sequence). CDR3 loop: CASSSGTVYEQYF. As DNA, the CDR3 is TGTGCCAGCAGTTCGGGGACAGTCTACGAGCAGTACTTC.

CDR3 protein: CASSATGTVSYEQYF. The CDR3 DNA reads TGTGCCAGCAGCGCAACCGGGACAGTGTCCTACGAGCAGTACTTC. The genes are TRBV9 and TRBJ2-7; 7 bases align to TRBD1. The germline V gene encodes CDR1 SGDLS and CDR2 YYNGEE. This CDR3 comprises 15 residues. V lost 3 bases, J lost 1 base, and 7 bases stayed unmatched.

This clone has only a few counts. This chain connects TRBV6-1 to TRBJ2-3; D is possibly TRBD2 (6 bases). Deletions cut 3 bases from V and 3 bases from J, with 13 bases between. CDR3 length: 15 residues. CDR1 and CDR2 from the germline V gene are MNHNS and SASEGT. The CDR3 spells CASSDYAGRTDTQYF. CDR3 sequence (DNA): TGTGCCAGCAGTGATTATGCTGGGAGGACAGATACGCAGTATTTT.

The rearrangement joins TRBV28 to TRBJ1-2; 12 bases fit TRBD1. From germline, CDR1 is MDHEN and CDR2 SYDVKM. The CDR3 is 13 amino acids. Trimming removed 2 bases from V and 8 bases from J; junction bases left unmatched: 0. The CDR3 DNA follows: TGTGCCAGCAGTTTAGGGACAGGGGGCGGCTACACCTTC. Its protein product is CASSLGTGGGYTF.

V gene TRBV6-5 combines with J gene TRBJ1-6, with TRBD1 matching over 9 bases. Germline assignment: CDR1 MNHEY and CDR2 SVGAGI. V was clipped by 2 bases and J by 8 bases; unmatched bases: 4. CDR3 size: 15 residues. The CDR3 loop reads CASSYRDRVYSPLHF. As DNA, the CDR3 is TGTGCCAGCAGTTACAGGGACAGGGTTTATTCACCCCTCCACTTT.

In its sample, this clone was seen a few times. J is TRBJ2-2 and V is TRBV19; TRBD1 might be the D (6 bases). CDR1 is LNHDA, CDR2 SQIVND, per germline (reference sequence). V lost 10 bases, J lost 4 bases, and 13 bases lay in between. The CDR3 loop spans 13 amino acids. Here the CDR3 reads CATLYRATGELFF. In DNA form, the CDR3 reads TGTGCCACGCTTTACAGGGCCACCGGGGAGCTGTTTTTT.

The V and J genes are TRBV9 and TRBJ1-1; D is possibly TRBD1 (5 bases). CDR1 is SGDLS and CDR2 is YYNGEE in the germline V gene. CDR3 size: 15 residues. V lost 0 bases and J 1 base, leaving 10 bases between the germline ends. CDR3 amino acids: CASSVEGQGNTEAFF. In DNA, the CDR3 is TGTGCCAGCAGCGTAGAGGGGCAGGGGAACACTGAAGCTTTCTTT.

The chain couples TRBV2 to TRBJ1-2, with D maybe TRBD1 (6 bases). The V gene's germline CDR1 is SNHLY and CDR2 FYNNEI. The CDR3 has 13 amino acids. V was shortened by 4 bases and J by 4 bases, with 10 bases between the two germline ends. CDR3 DNA: TGTGCCAGCAGTGTGGACAGTCTCTATGGCTACACCTTC. Translating it yields CASSVDSLYGYTF.

This chain links TRBV10-3 with TRBJ2-1; the match to TRBD2 covers 11 bases. The CDR3 covers 18 residues. With 3 bases clipped from V and 6 bases from J, the junction kept 13 bases outside the gene matches. Germline CDR1 ENHRY, CDR2 SYGVKD. CDR3 sequence reads: CAISDLLSSGGHSNEQFF. The CDR3 DNA reads TGTGCCATCAGTGATCTGCTGTCTAGCGGGGGGCACAGCAATGAGCAGTTCTTC.

The rearrangement joins TRBV7-9 to TRBJ1-6; D is unclear. Looked up from germline, CDR1 is SEHNR and CDR2 is FQNEAQ (reference sequence). V was shortened by 5 bases and J by 5 bases, with 10 bases between the two germline ends. This CDR3 region has 14 residues. The CDR3: CASSTLSDNSPLHF. The CDR3, as DNA: TGTGCCAGCAGCACCTTGAGTGATAATTCACCCCTCCACTTT.

The genes are TRBV5-1 and TRBJ1-5; 11 bases fit TRBD1. This CDR3 comprises 15 residues. The ends lost 2 bases at V and 7 bases at J; junction bases unmatched: 5. Germline CDR1 SGHRS, CDR2 YFSETQ. For the CDR3, the DNA is TGCGCCAGCAGCTTAGGACAGGGGGCTGGACAGCCCCAGCATTTT. Protein sequence: CASSLGQGAGQPQHF.

This chain links TRBV5-6 with TRBJ2-5; D uncertain. The CDR3 runs 12 residues. The germline V and J ends were trimmed by 2 bases and 6 bases, with 8 bases remaining between them. CDR1 is SGHDT and CDR2 is YYEEEE in the germline V gene. CDR3 region: CASSFIGQTQYF. CDR3 sequence (DNA): TGTGCCAGCAGCTTTATTGGGCAGACCCAGTACTTC.

This clone was seen just once. The V and J genes are TRBV5-5 and TRBJ2-7; 7 nucleotides agree with TRBD2. From germline, CDR1 is SGHKS and CDR2 YYEKEE (reference sequence). The CDR3 contains 14 residues. V shed 4 bases and J 0 bases; nucleotides not matched to a gene: 4. This CDR3 reads CASSSSSGSYEQYF. CDR3 coding DNA: TGTGCCAGCAGCAGTTCTAGCGGCTCCTACGAGCAGTACTTC.

This clone was counted only a few times. V usage is TRBV6-1 and J usage is TRBJ1-2; TRBD1 might be the D (5 bases). Between the trimmed V and J ends, which lost 0 bases and 4 bases, there was a span of 9 bases. Germline CDR1 is MNHNS and CDR2 is SASEGT. The CDR3 is 14 amino acids. Written as DNA, the CDR3 is TGTGCCAGCAGTGAAGCGATAACAGGCTATGGCTACACCTTC. Its translation: CASSEAITGYGYTF.

The chain uses TRBV4-1 and TRBJ1-2; D might be TRBD1 (6 bases). CDR3 length: 14 amino acids. Germline V gene lookup returns CDR1 MGHRA and CDR2 YSYEKL. Trimming shortened V by 1 base and J by 4 bases, and 10 bases separated the two germline ends. CDR3 sequence (DNA): TGCGCCAGCAGCCAAGGAGGGGGAAGCTATGGCTACACCTTC. This translates into CASSQGGGSYGYTF.

The chain uses TRBV25-1 and TRBJ2-3; 7 positions match TRBD2. This CDR3 spans 14 amino acids. Looked up from germline, CDR1 is MGHDK and CDR2 is SYGVNS. V shed 8 bases, J shed 3 bases, and the junction held 8 bases outside the gene matches. As DNA, the CDR3 is TGTGCCAGCGCGGGAGCGGGGATTACAGATACGCAGTATTTT. Protein sequence: CASAGAGITDTQYF.

This chain joins TRBV7-2 and TRBJ1-5; 7 nucleotides agree with TRBD1. The CDR3 sequence is 14 residues long. The trim removed 5 bases at V and 4 bases at J, leaving 5 bases unmatched. Germline CDR1 and CDR2: SGHTA and FQGNSA. This CDR3 is CASSAYRGNQPQHF. Written as DNA, the CDR3 is TGTGCCAGCAGCGCATACAGGGGTAATCAGCCCCAGCATTTT.

The chain employs TRBV5-1 and TRBJ2-5; 8 nucleotides line up with TRBD2. Germline trimming cut 0 bases from V and 1 base from J; bases unmatched to any gene: 5. The CDR3 length is 16 residues. Germline lookup yields CDR1 SGHRS and CDR2 YFSETQ. The DNA of the CDR3 is TGCGCCAGCAGCTTGGGAAGCGGGGGACCCCAAGAGACCCAGTACTTC. This codes for CASSLGSGGPQETQYF.

The rearrangement joins TRBV29-1 to TRBJ1-5, with D perhaps matching TRBD1 (6 bases). The germline V gene encodes CDR1 SQVTM and CDR2 ANQGSEA. The CDR3 has 13 residues. V lost 4 bases, J lost 5 bases, and 12 bases lay in between. The CDR3 reads CSVGEGGYQPQHF. The CDR3 nucleotides read TGCAGCGTTGGAGAGGGGGGTTATCAGCCCCAGCATTTT.

The V and J genes are TRBV19 and TRBJ1-5; the match to TRBD1 covers 7 bases. The junction had 8 bases not matched to a gene; V was cut back by 5 bases and J by 7 bases. CDR1 is LNHDA, CDR2 SQIVND, per germline (reference sequence). The CDR3 runs to 14 residues. The CDR3 region is CASSAQGTGQPQHF. Here the CDR3 DNA reads TGTGCCAGTAGTGCACAGGGGACGGGCCAGCCCCAGCATTTT.